This TCR beta chain was documented in a study of cytomegalovirus exposure and HLA in healthy donors. Study-wide points: After further analysis at a later stage, roughly 16,000 TCR beta sequences were associated with HLA alleles at 0.05 false discovery rate. Reports showed the classifier diagnosing cytomegalovirus status with high specificity and sensitivity.

V lost 4 bases and J lost 8; bases outside the gene matches: 4. CDR3 length equals 15 residues. Germline CDR1 is SGHNT and CDR2 is YYREEE (reference sequence). 60 Vbeta and 13 Jbeta primers were used in PCR. Generated by immunoSEQ multiplex PCR, the TCRdb table keeps only in-frame clones and is missing some. The sample gives roughly 110,000 clones, around two thirds of which show up once; 14% is in the top ten. About this clone itself: What it recognizes is unknown.

This TCR was recovered from a woman aged 35 to 49 in good health and CMV-seropositive. The V gene is TRBV5-4, the J gene TRBJ2-1, with 15 bases matching TRBD2. Sequenced: PBMCs. For the CDR3, the DNA is TGTGCCAGCAGCCGGACTAGCGGGGGGGCATATGAGCAGTTCTTC. Residues: CASSRTSGGAYEQFF.